This TCR beta chain was observed in a study of blood T cells in healthy people across ages. A second PCR of roughly 6 to 12 cycles used a sample-barcoded 5' primer and a J-beta primer mix. Samples each returned at least 3 million CDR3-containing paired-end reads. TCRdb fed the 5' RACE reads into MiXCR, producing one record per CDR3 protein. The sample gives about 1.4 million distinct CDR3 sequences, approximately 59% of which show up once; under 8.5% is in the top ten. A word on this clonotype: Antigen specificity is unknown.

A minimum of 6 micrograms of total RNA was extracted per sample. Overall study results and limits: When one million T cells were used, diversity estimates were thought to be underestimates.

The V gene lost 3 bases and the J gene lost 0 bases, with 13 bases spanning the gap. Germline CDR1 reads SGHAT; CDR2 reads FQNNGV. CDR3 size: 16 residues. The chain combines TRBV11-2 with TRBJ2-3; D perhaps matches TRBD1 (6 bases). The source material was blood. The sequence derives from a young man in good health. The CDR3 nucleotides read TGTGCCAGCAGCTTTGGGACACTTACTAGCACAGATACGCAGTATTTT. Encoded protein: CASSFGTLTSTDTQYF.